This T cell receptor (beta chain) derives from a study of blood T cell repertoires in COVID-19. The germline V gene has CDR1 SGHTS and CDR2 YDEGEE. V lost 4 bases to trimming and J lost 7 bases, with 21 bases between them. The CDR3 has 17 residues. Ages ranged from about 18 to 89 years, with residence in around 24 US areas. Assay used: immunoSEQ multiplex PCR; TCRdb lists only in-frame clones, some missing. Seen here are approximately 300,000 clones, more than 85% observed once, and the top ten hold 3.9%. V is TRBV5-8 and J is TRBJ1-6; possibly TRBD1 for D (5 bases). Source material: PBMCs or T cells enriched from blood (not recorded which). The TCR comes from a woman aged 25-40 years who had been exposed to COVID-19. The DNA of the CDR3 is TGTGCCAGCAGCCCGAGGCTCGGGGGACGGCTAAATTCACCCCTCCACTTT. Amino acids: CASSPRLGGRLNSPLHF.